These 17 T cell receptor beta chains were all obtained from the same sample, sequenced in a study of CD8+ T cells in alopecia areata. Following extraction, RNA underwent reverse transcription to cDNA, which served as the sequencing template. The repertoire was sequenced with immunoSEQ multiplex PCR; TCRdb's copy has only in-frame clones and lacks some. The sample gives 95,000 to 150,000 clones, over 60% of which show up once; 4.5% to 6% is in the top ten. Documented treatment: oral pan-JAK inhibitor, 5-10 mg twice daily. The sequencing used CD4+ T cells sorted from blood, collected at week 4, from a patient treated with tofacitinib. These TCRs come from a human donor with alopecia areata.

This chain links TRBV15 with TRBJ2-5, with TRBD2 matching over 8 bases. The V gene end was trimmed by 0 bases and the J gene end by 4 bases; junction bases not matched to a gene: 4. Germline CDR1 is LNHNV and CDR2 is YYDKDF (reference sequence). The CDR3 is 15 amino acids. The CDR3 loop reads CATSRDGTSLETQYF. Written as DNA, the CDR3 is TGTGCCACCAGCAGAGATGGGACTAGTTTAGAGACCCAGTACTTC.

The chain joins TRBV29-1 to TRBJ2-4; 8 bases align to TRBD1. Germline CDR1 reads SQVTM; CDR2 reads ANQGSEA. The CDR3 covers 14 residues. Trimming cost V 3 bases and J 9 bases; bases outside gene matches: 10. The CDR3 DNA is TGCAGCGTTGATCCGACAGGGGCAATGGGCATTCAGTACTTC. Encoded protein: CSVDPTGAMGIQYF.

The V and J genes are TRBV30 and TRBJ2-3; no definite D call. This CDR3 contains 13 residues. The V gene lost 0 bases and the J gene lost 6 bases, with 10 bases spanning the gap. From germline, CDR1 is GTSNPN and CDR2 SVGIG (reference sequence). CDR3 nucleotides: TGTGCCTGGAGTGTATCAAAGTCCGATACGCAGTATTTT. It specifies CAWSVSKSDTQYF.

V and J are TRBV7-9 and TRBJ1-1; possibly TRBD1 for D (5 bases). Trimming left V 5 bases short and J 3 bases short, with 10 bases between. This CDR3 has 13 residues. The germline V gene has CDR1 SEHNR and CDR2 FQNEAQ (reference sequence). The CDR3 DNA follows: TGTGCCAGCAGCATCAGGGAGGACACTGAAGCTTTCTTT. Translation: CASSIREDTEAFF.

The rearrangement joins TRBV18 to TRBJ2-1; no definite D call. Germline CDR1 KGHSH, CDR2 LQKENI. V was shortened by 2 bases and J by 5 bases, with 4 bases between the two germline ends. The CDR3 is 12 residues long. CDR3 bases: TGTGCCAGCTCACCAGGGCACAATGAGCAGTTCTTC. It is translated as CASSPGHNEQFF.

This clone was detected a few times. The J gene is TRBJ1-2, the V gene TRBV9, with unresolved D. The germline V gene encodes CDR1 SGDLS and CDR2 YYNGEE. V lost 0 bases to trimming and J lost 3 bases, with 12 bases between them. The CDR3 extends over 15 amino acids. The CDR3 DNA reads TGTGCCAGCAGCGTAGAAGGTTTTGGGGACTATGGCTACACCTTC. Amino acids: CASSVEGFGDYGYTF.

V is TRBV9 and J is TRBJ2-4, with D possibly TRBD2 on 6 matching bases. Germline V lookup: CDR1 SGDLS, CDR2 YYNGEE. CDR3 length: 14 amino acids. V shed 0 bases and J shed 5 bases, with 9 bases lying between them. This CDR3 reads CASSVDWGENIQYF. The CDR3 DNA reads as TGTGCCAGCAGCGTAGATTGGGGGGAAAACATTCAGTACTTC. Looking up the rest from reference TRBV9 and TRBJ2-4 gives the full variable domain: DSGVTQTPKHLITATGQRVTLRCSPRSGDLSVYWYQQSLDQGLQFLIQYYNGEERAKGNILERFSAQQFPDLHSELNLSSLELGDSALYFCASSVDWGENIQYFGAGTRLSVL.

In this sample, this clone turned up a few times. CDR3: CASRGTGNTGELFF. In DNA, the CDR3 is TGTGCCAGCAGGGGGACAGGGAACACCGGGGAGCTGTTTTTT. This rearrangement joins TRBV6-1 to TRBJ2-2, with 8 bases aligning to TRBD1. The germline V gene has CDR1 MNHNS and CDR2 SASEGT. Trimming at V came to 6 bases and at J to 1 base, leaving 1 base not matched to a gene. CDR3 length: 14 amino acids.

This clone occurred a few times. This chain joins TRBV15 and TRBJ2-7, with D unclear. Germline V gene data show CDR1 as LNHNV and CDR2 as YYDKDF (reference sequence). Trimming pared 0 bases from V and 1 base from J, leaving 10 bases between. The CDR3 consists of 15 residues. This chain's CDR3 is CATSRDWAASYEQYF. CDR3 sequence (DNA): TGTGCCACCAGCAGAGATTGGGCGGCTTCCTACGAGCAGTACTTC. The complete variable domain, with remaining parts taken from reference TRBV15 and TRBJ2-7, reads DAMVIQNPRYQVTQFGKPVTLSCSQTLNHNVMYWYQQKSSQAPKLLFHYYDKDFNNEADTPDNFQSRRPNTSFCFLDIRSPGLGDTAMYLCATSRDWAASYEQYFGPGTRLTVT.

The gene calls are TRBV9 and TRBJ1-2, with D maybe TRBD1 (5 bases). This CDR3 contains 15 residues. The ends were cut back, 3 bases at V and 7 bases at J, with 19 bases in the middle. Germline V gives CDR1 SGDLS, CDR2 YYNGEE. This chain's CDR3 is CASSAGSYGGGGYTF. In DNA, the CDR3 is TGTGCCAGCAGCGCGGGGTCTTATGGGGGTGGTGGCTACACCTTC.

This clone has just a few counts. This sequence joins TRBV19 and TRBJ1-5; 11 bases fit TRBD1. The J segment lost 6 bases and the V segment lost 9 bases, leaving 10 bases of the junction unmatched. CDR3 size: 15 residues. CDR1 LNHDA and CDR2 SQIVND come from the germline V gene (reference sequence). In DNA form, the CDR3 reads TGTGCCAGCTCGGACAGGGGGCAACGAAGTCAGCCCCAGCATTTT. Its translation: CASSDRGQRSQPQHF.

The chain employs TRBV30 and TRBJ2-3; D ambiguous. This CDR3 has 12 amino acids. Per the germline V gene, CDR1 is GTSNPN and CDR2 is SVGIG (reference sequence). Trimming left V 3 bases short and J 2 bases short, with 6 bases between. CDR3 coding DNA: TGTGCCTGGAGGTGGGTCACAGATACGCAGTATTTT. Amino acids: CAWRWVTDTQYF.

The gene calls are TRBV7-3 and TRBJ2-6; D gene uncertain. The CDR3 totals 15 residues. V lost 0 bases and J lost 2, with 5 bases in between. Germline V gives CDR1 SGHTA, CDR2 FQGTGA. In DNA form, the CDR3 reads TGTGCCAGCAGCTTAACTAATGCTGGGGCCAACGTCCTGACTTTC. It codes for CASSLTNAGANVLTF.

The chain couples TRBV23-1 to TRBJ2-2; TRBD1 matches 8 bases. Being an ORF, TRBV23-1 has a function that is uncertain. The CDR3 loop spans 14 amino acids. Trimming cost V 9 bases and J 5 bases; bases outside gene matches: 8. The DNA for the CDR3 is TGCGCCAGGTCAGACCGGGACAGGACCGGGGAGCTGTTTTTT. Protein sequence: CARSDRDRTGELFF.

The chain uses TRBV6-6 and TRBJ2-1; D gene unclear. Trimming removed 4 bases from V and 2 bases from J, with 9 bases in between. This CDR3 has 14 residues. CDR1 and CDR2 from the germline V gene are MNHNY and SVGAGI (reference sequence). The CDR3 here is CASSSLSTYNEQFF. CDR3 nucleotides: TGTGCCAGCAGTTCCCTGAGTACCTACAATGAGCAGTTCTTC.

The V and J genes are TRBV30 and TRBJ1-3; D remains unclear. Germline assignment: CDR1 GTSNPN and CDR2 SVGIG (reference sequence). CDR3 length: 16 amino acids. Trimming shortened V by 3 bases and J by 0 bases, and 15 bases separated the two germline ends. The CDR3 DNA reads TGTGCCTGGAGCCCCCCCCGGGTCAGCTCTGGAAACACCATATATTTT. It encodes CAWSPPRVSSGNTIYF.

With respect to this clone: The CDR3 ends on some other residue instead of the conserved phenylalanine or tryptophan, so this is likely a read error. V and J are TRBV29-1 and TRBJ1-2, with 7 bases identical to TRBD1. The CDR3 totals 13 residues. Germline V lookup: CDR1 SQVTM, CDR2 ANQGSEA. V was pared by 1 base and J by 8 bases, with 7 bases of the junction left unmatched. DNA for the CDR3: TGCAGCGTTGAAGTACAGGGGTTCAGAGGCTACACCCTC. This codes for CSVEVQGFRGYTL.